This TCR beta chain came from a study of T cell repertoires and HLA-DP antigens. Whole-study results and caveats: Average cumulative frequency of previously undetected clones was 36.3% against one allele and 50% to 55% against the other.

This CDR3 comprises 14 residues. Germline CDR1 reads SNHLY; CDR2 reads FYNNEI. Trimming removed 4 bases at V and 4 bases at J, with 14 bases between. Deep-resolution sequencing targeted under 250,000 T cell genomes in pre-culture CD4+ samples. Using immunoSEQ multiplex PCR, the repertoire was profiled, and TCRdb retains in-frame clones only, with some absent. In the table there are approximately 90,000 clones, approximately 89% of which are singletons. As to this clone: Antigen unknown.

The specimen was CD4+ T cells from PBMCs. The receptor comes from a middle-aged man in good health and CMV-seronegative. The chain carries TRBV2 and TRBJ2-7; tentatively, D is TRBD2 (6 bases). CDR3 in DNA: TGTGCCAGCAGTGCCCAAGGAGGGCAATACGAGCAGTACTTC. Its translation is CASSAQGGQYEQYF.